The 24 T cell receptor beta chains listed next were all sequenced from one sample in a study of cytomegalovirus exposure and HLA in healthy donors (dated by TCRdb to the late 2010s). Libraries were made using the immunoSEQ multiplex PCR assay. The multiplex PCR relied on a mix of 60 forward primers for TCR Vbeta segments and 13 reverse primers for TCR Jbeta segments. The table comes from immuneACCESS by way of TCRdb, which keeps in-frame sequences with V and J called. Part of the clones is missing from these tables; in studies checked, under half for an unresolved V gene and the rest for unknown reasons. The sample has about 180,000 clones on record, more than 75% of them singletons. Roughly 2.5% of the sample is in the top ten clones. Source material: PBMCs. The receptors were sampled from a woman in her 30s in good health and CMV-seropositive.

This sequence joins TRBV4-3 and TRBJ1-2; TRBD1 agrees at 8 bases. Germline trimming cut 0 bases from V and 8 bases from J; bases unmatched to any gene: 8. Germline V lookup: CDR1 LGHNA, CDR2 YSLEER. This CDR3 contains 15 residues. The CDR3 protein is CASSQDTDRALGYTF. The CDR3 bases are TGCGCCAGCAGCCAAGATACGGACAGGGCCCTAGGCTACACCTTC.

This rearrangement joins TRBV7-9 to TRBJ2-5; 7 bases match TRBD2. CDR3 length equals 13 residues. The V and J ends lost 9 bases and 1 base, in that order; junction bases with no gene match: 5. CDR1 is SEHNR and CDR2 is FQNEAQ in the germline V gene (reference sequence). CDR3 sequence reads: CASSAGAQETQYF. CDR3 nucleotide sequence: TGTGCCAGTTCGGCGGGAGCCCAAGAGACCCAGTACTTC.

The gene calls are TRBV5-6 and TRBJ1-6, with D possibly TRBD1 on 6 matching bases. The germline V gene has CDR1 SGHDT and CDR2 YYEEEE. This CDR3 spans 17 amino acids. The V and J ends lost 0 bases and 0 bases respectively, with 10 bases between them. The CDR3 DNA reads TGTGCCAGCAGCTTGGTGCAGGGGAGCTCCTATAATTCACCCCTCCACTTT. Translating it yields CASSLVQGSSYNSPLHF.

V gene TRBV18 combines with J gene TRBJ2-5; D call uncertain. CDR3 length: 16 residues. V was clipped by 2 bases and J by 3 bases, with 16 bases between them. Germline values: CDR1 KGHSH, CDR2 LQKENI. The DNA of the CDR3 is TGTGCCAGCTCACCAGTCCCACACCTCATCGAAGAGACCCAGTACTTC. Amino acid sequence: CASSPVPHLIEETQYF.

This clone was observed a few times. The J gene is TRBJ2-7, the V gene TRBV19, with 14 bases that match TRBD2. Germline CDR1 reads LNHDA; CDR2 reads SQIVND (reference sequence). Trimming removed 4 bases from V and 0 bases from J; junction bases left unmatched: 17. CDR3 length: 21 amino acids. CDR3 sequence: CASSNPGTSGGQLKSSYEQYF. The CDR3 bases are TGTGCCAGTAGTAACCCAGGGACTAGCGGGGGACAACTAAAGAGCTCCTACGAGCAGTACTTC.

V is TRBV9 and J is TRBJ1-1; TRBD1 might be the D (5 bases). The CDR3 is 14 residues long. Deletions cut 1 base from V and 3 bases from J, with 10 bases between. The germline V gene encodes CDR1 SGDLS and CDR2 YYNGEE. CDR3 region: CASSVKGPDTEAFF. DNA of the CDR3: TGTGCCAGCAGCGTAAAGGGGCCGGACACTGAAGCTTTCTTT.

The V and J genes are TRBV11-2 and TRBJ2-3; TRBD1 matches at 10 bases. The CDR3 runs to 17 residues. CDR1 and CDR2 from the germline V gene are SGHAT and FQNNGV. J was trimmed by 1 base and V by 5 bases; bases with no gene match: 9. CDR3 loop: CASSHYRQGAGTDTQYF. The CDR3 coding sequence is TGTGCCAGCAGCCACTACAGACAGGGGGCGGGCACAGATACGCAGTATTTT.

This rearrangement joins TRBV29-1 to TRBJ2-3; 7 bases line up with TRBD1. Per germline, CDR1 SQVTM and CDR2 ANQGSEA. J was trimmed by 1 base and V by 6 bases; bases with no gene match: 10. CDR3 length: 15 amino acids. CDR3 loop: CSVGPTGSGTDTQYF. CDR3 sequence (DNA): TGCAGCGTGGGCCCGACAGGGTCCGGCACAGATACGCAGTATTTT.

This sequence joins TRBV7-2 and TRBJ1-5, with D possibly being TRBD1 (5 bases). CDR1 is SGHTA and CDR2 is FQGNSA in the germline V gene. The CDR3 has 15 residues. The V and J ends lost 5 bases and 2 bases respectively, with 13 bases between them. CDR3 bases: TGTGCCAGCAGCCTCCAGGGCGGTCGCAATCAGCCCCAGCATTTT. It codes for CASSLQGGRNQPQHF.

About this clone itself: One end of the junction does not line up with germline, which may come from a read error. V and J are TRBV28 and TRBJ2-1; TRBD1 agrees at 9 bases. The CDR3 consists of 12 residues. The germline V gene encodes CDR1 MDHEN and CDR2 SYDVKM. The CDR3 bases are TGTGCCAGCAGTCTATCCGGGACAGGGTTTGTCTTC. Translation: CASSLSGTGFVF.

The J gene is TRBJ2-1, the V gene TRBV7-2, with 7 nucleotides matching TRBD2. The CDR3 covers 16 residues. V lost 5 bases to trimming and J lost 3 bases; unmatched junction nucleotides: 10. CDR1 is SGHTA, CDR2 FQGNSA, per germline. The CDR3 DNA reads as TGTGCCAGCAGCCCCAGACTAGCCCAGAGCTACAATGAGCAGTTCTTC. Translation: CASSPRLAQSYNEQFF.

The sample holds one count of this clone. The chain joins TRBV7-8 to TRBJ1-4; D possibly corresponds to TRBD1 (5 bases). The CDR3 contains 15 residues. Per germline, CDR1 SGHVS and CDR2 FQNEAQ. The ends were cut back, 6 bases at V and 0 bases at J, with 11 bases in the middle. DNA for the CDR3: TGTGCCAGCAGTTTGGGGGGGACAACTAATGAAAAACTGTTTTTT. It is translated as CASSLGGTTNEKLFF. The variable domain in full, with the rest retrieved from reference TRBV7-8 and TRBJ1-4, is GAGVSQSPRYKVAKRGQDVALRCDPISGHVSLFWYQQALGQGPEFLTYFQNEAQLDKSGLPSDRFFAERPEGSVSTLKIQRTQQEDSAVYLCASSLGGTTNEKLFFGSGTQLSVL.

This clone came up a few times. V gene TRBV6-1 combines with J gene TRBJ2-7, with D maybe TRBD1 (7 bases). The CDR3 has 13 amino acids. CDR1 and CDR2 from the germline V gene are MNHNS and SASEGT. The CDR3 nucleotides are TGTGCGGCGGGGCAGGGGGGTGCCTACGAGCAGTACTTC. It encodes CAAGQGGAYEQYF.

This clone has just a few counts. The V and J genes are TRBV5-4 and TRBJ1-6; D may be TRBD1 (6 bases). The V end lost 4 bases, the J end lost 8 bases, and 16 bases lay between the germline ends. Germline V gene data show CDR1 as SGHNT and CDR2 as YYREEE (reference sequence). There are 15 residues in the CDR3. The CDR3 here is CASSPLGAGDSPLHF. In DNA, the CDR3 is TGTGCCAGCAGCCCTCTTGGGGCAGGGGATTCACCCCTCCACTTT.

CDR3 residues: CASSIGTGTPLHF. The DNA of the CDR3 is TGTGCCAGTAGTATTGGGACAGGGACACCCCTCCACTTT. V is TRBV19 and J is TRBJ1-6; 9 bases are a match to TRBD1. Germline lookup yields CDR1 LNHDA and CDR2 SQIVND (reference sequence). The CDR3 has 13 residues. Trimming took 3 bases from V and 11 from J; bases not matched to a gene: 2.

This rearrangement joins TRBV7-3 to TRBJ2-7; D is possibly TRBD1 (6 bases). Trimming removed 4 bases from V and 7 bases from J, with 14 bases in between. CDR3 length: 13 amino acids. In germline, CDR1 is SGHTA, CDR2 FQGTGA. The CDR3 bases are TGTGCCAGCAGCTCCCAAACGGACAGTGAGCAGTACTTC. Amino acids: CASSSQTDSEQYF.

The V gene is TRBV29-1, the J gene TRBJ2-7, with TRBD2 matching over 7 bases. This CDR3 has 15 amino acids. Trimming took 0 bases from V and 3 from J; bases not matched to a gene: 8. Germline lookup yields CDR1 SQVTM and CDR2 ANQGSEA. This CDR3 is CSVEDAEGTIYEQYF. DNA of the CDR3: TGCAGCGTTGAAGATGCAGAGGGGACTATCTACGAGCAGTACTTC.

This clone has just a few counts. The V and J genes are TRBV6-1 and TRBJ2-7, with 8 bases lining up with TRBD2. This CDR3 comprises 15 residues. Losses at the gene ends were 6 bases for V and 1 base for J; bases not matched to a gene: 8. The germline V gene has CDR1 MNHNS and CDR2 SASEGT. The CDR3 bases are TGTGCCAGCAGAAGTGGCGGGGGGATGTCCTACGAGCAGTACTTC. Protein: CASRSGGGMSYEQYF.

The V call is TRBV28, the J call TRBJ2-1; 16 nucleotides match TRBD2. J lost 0 bases, V lost 5 bases, and 10 bases had no gene match. Germline V gene lookup returns CDR1 MDHEN and CDR2 SYDVKM. The CDR3 has 20 residues. CDR3 protein: CASSIKPGLAGGGSYNEQFF. The DNA of the CDR3 is TGTGCCAGCAGTATAAAACCGGGACTAGCGGGAGGGGGCTCCTACAATGAGCAGTTCTTC.

V gene TRBV7-2 combines with J gene TRBJ2-5; 13 bases are shared with TRBD2. This CDR3 region has 17 residues. V shed 6 bases, J shed 3 bases, and the junction held 10 bases outside the gene matches. CDR1 is SGHTA, CDR2 FQGNSA, per germline. Written as DNA, the CDR3 is TGTGCCAGCAGACCCCGCGGGACTAGCGGGGCGGAAGAGACCCAGTACTTC. Its protein product is CASRPRGTSGAEETQYF.

CDR3 sequence (DNA): TGTGCCAGCAGTTTTACAGGGGGGAACTCTGGAAACACCATATATTTT. Protein product: CASSFTGGNSGNTIYF. V gene TRBV6-5 combines with J gene TRBJ1-3; 8 positions agree with TRBD1. The CDR3 has 16 residues. Germline loops: CDR1 MNHEY, CDR2 SVGAGI. V lost 4 bases, J lost 0 bases, and 5 bases stayed unmatched.

V is TRBV27 and J is TRBJ2-7, with 7 bases lining up with TRBD1. The V and J ends lost 0 bases and 3 bases, in that order; junction bases with no gene match: 8. This CDR3 spans 16 amino acids. Germline loops: CDR1 MNHEY, CDR2 SMNVEV (reference sequence). Written as DNA, the CDR3 is TGTGCCAGCAGTTTATCGCTAGGGGACAGCCGCTACGAGCAGTACTTC. Residues: CASSLSLGDSRYEQYF.

The chain uses TRBV5-1 and TRBJ2-3; TRBD1 is a possible D gene (5 bases). The V gene's germline CDR1 is SGHRS and CDR2 YFSETQ. CDR3 size: 13 residues. V was clipped by 5 bases and J by 3 bases, with 10 bases between them. CDR3 in amino acids: CASSWGQTDTQYF. The CDR3 bases are TGCGCCAGCAGTTGGGGCCAAACAGATACGCAGTATTTT. Together with reference TRBV5-1 and TRBJ2-3, the CDR3 gives the full variable domain: KAGVTQTPRYLIKTRGQQVTLSCSPISGHRSVSWYQQTPGQGLQFLFEYFSETQRNKGNFPGRFSGRQFSNSRSEMNVSTLELGDSALYLCASSWGQTDTQYFGPGTRLTVL.

The chain couples TRBV2 to TRBJ1-3; D is possibly TRBD1 (6 bases). The CDR3 length is 15 residues. Germline assignment: CDR1 SNHLY and CDR2 FYNNEI. The germline V and J ends were trimmed by 7 bases and 0 bases, with 13 bases remaining between them. The CDR3 DNA sequence: TGTGCCAGCACCCCCCAGGGGCCCTCTGGAAACACCATATATTTT. Its translation is CASTPQGPSGNTIYF.